The 23 T cell receptor beta chains below all came from one sample that was sequenced in a study of blood T cell repertoires in COVID-19. Clones were read by immunoSEQ multiplex PCR, and TCRdb kept only the in-frame ones, dropping some. The table has fewer than 350,000 clones, roughly 90% seen once. The sequenced sample was peripheral blood. These TCRs come from a man aged 35-49 years with acute or convalescent COVID-19.

The chain combines TRBV5-4 with TRBJ1-6; 11 nucleotides agree with TRBD1. V lost 3 bases, J lost 10 bases, and 6 bases stayed unmatched. The CDR3 is 15 amino acids. Per germline, CDR1 SGHNT and CDR2 YYREEE (reference sequence). As DNA, the CDR3 is TGTGCCAGCAGCTCCCCGGGACAGGGGGAGTCACCCCTCCACTTT. Amino acid sequence: CASSSPGQGESPLHF.

V and J are TRBV5-1 and TRBJ1-4; D unclear. Trimming took 0 bases from V and 4 from J, leaving 10 bases between them. Germline V lookup: CDR1 SGHRS, CDR2 YFSETQ. The CDR3 covers 15 residues. Here the CDR3 DNA reads TGCGCCAGCAGCTTGGTCGGACTGGGTAATGAAAAACTGTTTTTT. This encodes CASSLVGLGNEKLFF.

This chain links TRBV5-1 with TRBJ1-1, with TRBD1 matching 7 bases. Germline loops: CDR1 SGHRS, CDR2 YFSETQ. This CDR3 is 14 amino acids long. The ends lost 0 bases at V and 5 bases at J; junction bases unmatched: 4. This CDR3 reads CASSLALTGTEAFF. In DNA, the CDR3 is TGCGCCAGCAGCTTGGCGTTGACAGGGACTGAAGCTTTCTTT.

This clone occurred once. The chain recombines TRBV5-1 with TRBJ2-1, with D possibly being TRBD2 (5 bases). The V end was cut by 0 bases, the J end by 2 bases, with 9 bases between. Germline loops: CDR1 SGHRS, CDR2 YFSETQ. The CDR3 extends over 15 amino acids. The CDR3 coding sequence is TGCGCCAGCAGCTTGGATCAGCGGCCCTACAATGAGCAGTTCTTC. Translating gives CASSLDQRPYNEQFF.

This CDR3 reads CASSPWAGGSTGELFF. CDR3 DNA sequence: TGTGCCAGTAGTCCCTGGGCAGGGGGCTCCACCGGGGAGCTGTTTTTT. The genes are TRBV19 and TRBJ2-2; 8 bases are a match to TRBD1. This CDR3 spans 16 amino acids. The trim removed 5 bases at V and 4 bases at J, leaving 9 bases unmatched. Germline values: CDR1 LNHDA, CDR2 SQIVND (reference sequence).

The chain uses TRBV2 and TRBJ1-1, with D maybe TRBD1 (6 bases). In germline, CDR1 is SNHLY, CDR2 FYNNEI. Trimming shortened V by 4 bases and J by 1 base, and 10 bases separated the two germline ends. The CDR3 has 14 amino acids. The chain's CDR3 is CASSANRANTEAFF. The CDR3 DNA reads as TGTGCCAGCAGTGCTAACAGGGCGAACACTGAAGCTTTCTTT. Based on the CDR3 plus reference TRBV2 and TRBJ1-1, the full variable domain is EPEVTQTPSHQVTQMGQEVILRCVPISNHLYFYWYRQILGQKVEFLVSFYNNEISEKSEIFDDQFSVERPDGSNFTLKIRSTKLEDSAMYFCASSANRANTEAFFGQGTRLTVV.

Only a few counts were recorded for this clone. V usage is TRBV28 and J usage is TRBJ2-7, with TRBD1 matching over 10 bases. CDR3 length: 15 amino acids. Losses at the gene ends were 7 bases for V and 4 bases for J; bases not matched to a gene: 10. Germline CDR1 and CDR2: MDHEN and SYDVKM. The chain's CDR3 is CASNGQGVIGYEQYF. In DNA, the CDR3 is TGTGCCAGCAACGGACAGGGGGTTATTGGGTACGAGCAGTACTTC.

This rearrangement joins TRBV30 to TRBJ2-7; D perhaps matches TRBD2 (5 bases). CDR3 length: 12 residues. Trimming took off 4 bases at V and 3 bases at J, with 10 bases between the two ends. Germline values: CDR1 GTSNPN, CDR2 SVGIG (reference sequence). Here the CDR3 DNA reads TGTGCCTGGACTATAGAGGGCTACGAGCAGTACTTC. Its translation: CAWTIEGYEQYF.

The chain links TRBV12-3 or TRBV12-4 to TRBJ1-2; the D is unclear. The V and J ends lost 4 bases and 8 bases respectively, with 14 bases between them. The CDR3 covers 13 residues. This chain's CDR3 is CASSSRRTGGYTF. The CDR3 nucleotides are TGTGCCAGCAGTTCCCGACGGACGGGGGGCTACACCTTC.

The chain carries TRBV19 and TRBJ1-1; 8 bases are a match to TRBD1. The CDR3 extends over 17 amino acids. Germline CDR1 reads LNHDA; CDR2 reads SQIVND (reference sequence). J lost 4 bases, V lost 5 bases, and 15 bases had no gene match. CDR3 sequence (DNA): TGTGCCAGTAGTTTACTCAGGACAGGGAGCTTTGGCACTGAAGCTTTCTTT. Its protein product is CASSLLRTGSFGTEAFF.

This clone was seen only a few times. The chain joins TRBV15 to TRBJ1-1; D unresolved. Trimming pared 1 base from V and 5 bases from J, leaving 8 bases between. Germline lookup yields CDR1 LNHNV and CDR2 YYDKDF (reference sequence). This CDR3 is built from 13 residues. The CDR3 loop reads CATSRADITEAFF. As DNA, the CDR3 is TGTGCCACCAGCAGAGCAGACATTACTGAAGCTTTCTTT.

This chain links TRBV19 with TRBJ1-6; 7 bases map to TRBD1. Losses at the gene ends were 3 bases for V and 7 bases for J; bases not matched to a gene: 9. The CDR3 contains 16 residues. The germline V gene has CDR1 LNHDA and CDR2 SQIVND (reference sequence). The DNA for the CDR3 is TGTGCCAGTAGTATTCTCTCGACAGGGAACAATTCACCCCTCCACTTT. Its translation is CASSILSTGNNSPLHF.

The chain has TRBV25-1 and TRBJ1-2, with a tentative D call TRBD1 (6 bases). The germline CDR1 and CDR2 sequences are MGHDK and SYGVNS. Between the trimmed V and J ends, which lost 2 bases and 7 bases, there was a span of 14 bases. This CDR3 region has 14 residues. CDR3 coding DNA: TGTGCCAGCAGTGAACCCCAGGGGCTAAGTGGCTACACCTTC. Protein product: CASSEPQGLSGYTF.

This clone was recorded only once. The rearrangement uses TRBV29-1 and TRBJ1-1; 7 nucleotides match TRBD1. This CDR3 spans 15 amino acids. V lost 5 bases, J lost 0 bases, and 9 bases stayed unmatched. The germline CDR1 and CDR2 sequences are SQVTM and ANQGSEA. The CDR3 sequence is CSVLPGQRMNTEAFF. The CDR3 DNA reads TGCAGCGTTCTACCGGGACAGCGCATGAACACTGAAGCTTTCTTT.

The chain has TRBV5-1 and TRBJ1-1; 8 positions match TRBD1. CDR3 length equals 14 residues. CDR1 is SGHRS, CDR2 YFSETQ, per germline. Losses at the gene ends were 4 bases for V and 5 bases for J; bases not matched to a gene: 7. The CDR3 nucleotides read TGCGCCAGCAGCGACTCTACAGGGGGGACTGAAGCTTTCTTT. It codes for CASSDSTGGTEAFF.

J is TRBJ1-2 and V is TRBV5-5; D gene ambiguous. This CDR3 region has 13 residues. V was shortened by 3 bases and J by 8 bases, with 14 bases between the two germline ends. CDR1 is SGHKS, CDR2 YYEKEE, per germline (reference sequence). The CDR3 DNA reads TGTGCCAGCAGCTCGGACGGACTCGGAGGCTACACCTTC. Protein: CASSSDGLGGYTF. The whole variable domain, filled in from reference TRBV5-5 and TRBJ1-2, reads DAGVTQSPTHLIKTRGQQVTLRCSPISGHKSVSWYQQVLGQGPQFIFQYYEKEERGRGNFPDRFSARQFPNYSSELNVNALLLGDSALYLCASSSDGLGGYTFGSGTRLTVV.

The V and J genes are TRBV5-8 and TRBJ1-4; 8 bases are shared with TRBD1. V gave up 2 bases and J gave up 1 base; unmatched junction bases: 4. CDR1 and CDR2 from the germline V gene are SGHTS and YDEGEE. The CDR3 extends over 16 amino acids. In DNA, the CDR3 is TGTGCCAGCAGCTTAGGGACAGGCCTAACTAATGAAAAACTGTTTTTT. Its protein is CASSLGTGLTNEKLFF.

The rearrangement links TRBV19 to TRBJ1-2, with D tentatively TRBD1 (6 bases). Deletions cut 5 bases from V and 4 bases from J, with 17 bases between. This CDR3 spans 15 amino acids. Germline V gene data show CDR1 as LNHDA and CDR2 as SQIVND (reference sequence). The CDR3 region is CASSSPWTDLYGYTF. The CDR3, as DNA: TGTGCCAGTAGTTCCCCTTGGACAGACCTCTATGGCTACACCTTC.

The chain uses TRBV7-9 and TRBJ2-3; tentatively, D is TRBD2 (7 bases). The CDR3 has 16 residues. CDR1 is SEHNR, CDR2 FQNEAQ, per germline (reference sequence). V lost 8 bases and J 1 base, leaving 19 bases between the germline ends. The CDR3 loop reads CASYQGRGWGTDTQYF. In DNA, the CDR3 is TGTGCCAGCTATCAGGGGAGGGGTTGGGGCACAGATACGCAGTATTTT.

The V gene is TRBV10-3, the J gene TRBJ1-1; D possibly corresponds to TRBD1 (5 bases). Germline CDR1 ENHRY, CDR2 SYGVKD. Trimming stripped 6 bases from V and 5 bases from J, with 13 bases between. The CDR3 totals 13 residues. The CDR3 nucleotides are TGTGCCATCAGCGGGCTGGGGGGGACTGAAGCTTTCTTT. It encodes CAISGLGGTEAFF.

This sequence joins TRBV24-1 and TRBJ2-2; D may be TRBD1 (6 bases). Looked up from germline, CDR1 is KGHDR and CDR2 is SFDVKD. The CDR3 contains 16 residues. V was trimmed by 4 bases and J by 2 bases, leaving 13 bases between them. CDR3: CATSELQGTNTGELFF. The CDR3 DNA reads as TGTGCCACCAGTGAACTCCAGGGGACAAACACCGGGGAGCTGTTTTTT.

The rearrangement joins TRBV7-2 to TRBJ1-5; tentative D call: TRBD1 (6 bases). Trimming shortened V by 5 bases and J by 3 bases, and 11 bases separated the two germline ends. Germline V gene sequence: CDR1 SGHTA, CDR2 FQGNSA. This CDR3 is 14 amino acids long. CDR3 region: CASSQQGYNQPQHF. The CDR3 DNA reads TGTGCCAGCAGCCAACAGGGTTACAATCAGCCCCAGCATTTT. The whole variable domain, remainder taken from reference TRBV7-2 and TRBJ1-5, is GAGVSQSPSNKVTEKGKDVELRCDPISGHTALYWYRQSLGQGLEFLIYFQGNSAPDKSGLPSDRFSAERTGGSVSTLTIQRTQQEDSAVYLCASSQQGYNQPQHFGDGTRLSIL.

This clone was seen once. This chain links TRBV2 with TRBJ2-5; D is uncertain. There are 15 residues in the CDR3. Germline V gene sequence: CDR1 SNHLY, CDR2 FYNNEI. V was pared by 1 base and J by 1 base, with 10 bases between. The CDR3 coding sequence is TGTGCCAGCAGTGAAGTCCTAGGATTCCAAGAGACCCAGTACTTC. It is translated as CASSEVLGFQETQYF. The whole variable domain, filled in from reference TRBV2 and TRBJ2-5, reads EPEVTQTPSHQVTQMGQEVILRCVPISNHLYFYWYRQILGQKVEFLVSFYNNEISEKSEIFDDQFSVERPDGSNFTLKIRSTKLEDSAMYFCASSEVLGFQETQYFGPGTRLLVL.